This entry features one T cell receptor beta chain sequence. There is no known antigen for this receptor. No base quality information exists; no much larger clone differs at one position. The CDR3, cysteine through phenylalanine, is 13 amino acids long. The retained sequence is limited to the CDR3, 39 bases, with the frame set at the first base. From a lookup of the germline V gene, CDR1 and CDR2 are MDHEN and SYDVKM. V is reduced by 9 bases and J by 0 bases, leaving a spacing of 9 bases between them. The sample is drawn from a study of blood T cell repertoires in COVID-19 (dated by TCRdb to about 2020). About the investigation overall: Collaborator samples came from the United States, Italy and Spain and covered acute and convalescent phases of COVID-19. Where available, HLA class I and class II types were obtained from metadata supplied by the sample provider rather than from assay-based typing. The sample metadata nearly always contained a de-identified subject ID, COVID-19 status, age in years and sex. Samples came from the ongoing ImmuneRACE study (first 160 participants) plus 1,254 subjects from 6 global collaborators. The repertoires were made available in a free public database intended to serve as a resource for research on the immune response to SARS-CoV-2. Subjects who had been exposed to COVID-19, were actively infected with it, or had recovered from it provided the deeply sampled blood TCRbeta repertoires that made up the dataset. The material from the prospective study consisted of cDNA or gDNA derived from T cells, B-cell-depleted T cells, or PBMCs. The paper as a whole reports these results and caveats: The amount of clinical and demographic metadata varied by source and participant and was provided uncurated.

The immunoSEQ Assay, a bias-controlled multiplex PCR, was used to amplify TCRbeta CDR3 regions from genomic DNA. On the authors' methods: Within the assay, amplification of reference gene primers was used to estimate how many nucleated cells each sample contained. To quantify the absolute abundance of each unique TCRbeta CDR3 rearrangement, sequence reads were collapsed and filtered. For each sample, productive Simpson clonality was calculated by taking the square root of Simpson's diversity index across productive rearrangements. In TCRdb, the immuneACCESS table is reduced to in-frame sequences with V and J assigned. These tables do not hold every clone; where another copy was compared, an unresolved V gene accounts for under half, and the others remain unexplained. That table is the source of V, J and clone size, and D and trimming were worked out from the DNA. Counted in this sample were about 170,000 clones; 86% of them appeared once. Together, the top ten hold roughly 3.5% of the sample.

Whole blood was collected in K2EDTA tubes by collaborating institutions according to the institutions' own protocols. For TCRbeta analysis, collaborator samples were shipped as frozen whole blood, as isolated PBMCs, or as DNA extracted from either sample type. The V gene is TRBV28 and the J gene is TRBJ2-1; a confident D gene designation cannot be given. The sequencing sample was made of peripheral blood. The TCR sequence derives from a man between 65 and 80 years old with acute or convalescent COVID-19. The CDR3 protein sequence reads: CASKAGSYNEQFF. The DNA is as follows: TGTGCCAGTAAGGCAGGCTCCTACAATGAGCAGTTCTTC.